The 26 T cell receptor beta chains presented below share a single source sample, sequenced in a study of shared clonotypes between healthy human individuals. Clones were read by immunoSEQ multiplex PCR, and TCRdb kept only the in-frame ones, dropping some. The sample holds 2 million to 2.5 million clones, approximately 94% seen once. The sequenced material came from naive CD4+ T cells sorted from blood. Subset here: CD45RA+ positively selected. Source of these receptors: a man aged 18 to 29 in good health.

CDR3 sequence reads: CASSPSELGYNEQFF. DNA for the CDR3: TGTGCCAGCAGTCCCTCAGAGCTCGGGTACAATGAGCAGTTCTTC. The rearrangement joins TRBV6-5 to TRBJ2-1; D ambiguous. Germline V gives CDR1 MNHEY, CDR2 SVGAGI. V was cut by 5 bases and J by 4 bases, with 15 bases left in between. This CDR3 region has 15 residues.

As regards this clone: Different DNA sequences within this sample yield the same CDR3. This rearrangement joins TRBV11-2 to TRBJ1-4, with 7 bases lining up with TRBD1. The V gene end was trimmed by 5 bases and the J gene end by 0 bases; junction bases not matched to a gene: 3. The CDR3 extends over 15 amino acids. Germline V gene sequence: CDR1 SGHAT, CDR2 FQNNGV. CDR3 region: CASSRTGATNEKLFF. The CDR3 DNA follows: TGTGCCAGCAGCCGAACAGGGGCAACTAATGAAAAACTGTTTTTT.

Here the CDR3 reads CASSEAAHYGYTF. For the CDR3, the DNA is TGTGCCAGCAGTGAAGCTGCTCATTATGGCTACACCTTC. The rearrangement links TRBV6-1 to TRBJ1-2; D remains unclear. Germline V gene lookup returns CDR1 MNHNS and CDR2 SASEGT. CDR3 size: 13 residues. V was clipped by 0 bases and J by 5 bases, with 7 bases between them.

CDR3 amino acids: CASSLLQTDLKNIQYF. The CDR3 region has the DNA TGTGCCAGCTCACTCCTTCAGACAGACTTGAAAAACATTCAGTACTTC. The chain couples TRBV18 to TRBJ2-4, with D possibly matching TRBD1 (5 bases). Trimming took 4 bases from V and 4 from J, leaving 17 bases between them. CDR1 and CDR2 (germline): KGHSH, LQKENI. The length of the CDR3 is 16 residues. Filled out from reference TRBV18 and TRBJ2-4, the complete variable domain reads NAGVMQNPRHLVRRRGQEARLRCSPMKGHSHVYWYRQLPEEGLKFMVYLQKENIIDESGMPKERFSAEFPKEGPSILRIQQVVRGDSAAYFCASSLLQTDLKNIQYFGAGTRLSVL.

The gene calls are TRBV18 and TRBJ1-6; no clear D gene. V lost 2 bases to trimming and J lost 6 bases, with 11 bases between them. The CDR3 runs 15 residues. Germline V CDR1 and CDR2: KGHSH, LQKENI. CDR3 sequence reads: CASSPIAGGNSPLHF. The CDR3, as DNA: TGTGCCAGCTCACCAATCGCGGGAGGTAATTCACCCCTCCACTTT.

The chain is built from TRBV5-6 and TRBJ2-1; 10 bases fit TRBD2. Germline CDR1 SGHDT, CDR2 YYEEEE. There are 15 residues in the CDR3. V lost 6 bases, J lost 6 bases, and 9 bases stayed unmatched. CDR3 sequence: CASNPLAGDSNEQFF. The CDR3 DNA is TGTGCCAGCAACCCCCTAGCGGGAGACTCCAATGAGCAGTTCTTC.

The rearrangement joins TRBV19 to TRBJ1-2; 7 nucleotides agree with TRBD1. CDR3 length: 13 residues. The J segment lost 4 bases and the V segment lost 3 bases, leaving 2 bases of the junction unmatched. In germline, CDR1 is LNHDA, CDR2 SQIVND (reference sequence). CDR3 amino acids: CASSMGQIYGYTF. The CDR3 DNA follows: TGTGCCAGTAGTATGGGACAGATCTATGGCTACACCTTC.

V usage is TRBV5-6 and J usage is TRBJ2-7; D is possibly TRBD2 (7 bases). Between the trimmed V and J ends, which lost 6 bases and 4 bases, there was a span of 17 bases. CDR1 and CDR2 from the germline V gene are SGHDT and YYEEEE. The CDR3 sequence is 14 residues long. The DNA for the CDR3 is TGTGCCAGCACCCCCGGGGGGCCTACTTACGAGCAGTACTTC. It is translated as CASTPGGPTYEQYF. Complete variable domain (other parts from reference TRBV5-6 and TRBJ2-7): DAGVTQSPTHLIKTRGQQVTLRCSPKSGHDTVSWYQQALGQGPQFIFQYYEEEERQRGNFPDRFSGHQFPNYSSELNVNALLLGDSALYLCASTPGGPTYEQYFGPGTRLTVT.

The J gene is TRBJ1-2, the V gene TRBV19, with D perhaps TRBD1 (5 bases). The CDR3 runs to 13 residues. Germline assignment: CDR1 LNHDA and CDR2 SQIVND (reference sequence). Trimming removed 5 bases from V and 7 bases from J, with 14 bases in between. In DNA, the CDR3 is TGTGCCAGTAGTGACCGGGACGCCGGTGGCTACACCTTC. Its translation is CASSDRDAGGYTF.

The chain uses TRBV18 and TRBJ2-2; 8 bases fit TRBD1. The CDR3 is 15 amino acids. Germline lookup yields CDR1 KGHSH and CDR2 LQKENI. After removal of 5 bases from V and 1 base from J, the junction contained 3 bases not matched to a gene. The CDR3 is CASSYGQGNTGELFF. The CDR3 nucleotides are TGTGCCAGCTCATACGGACAGGGGAACACCGGGGAGCTGTTTTTT. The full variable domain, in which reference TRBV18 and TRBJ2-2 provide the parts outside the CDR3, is NAGVMQNPRHLVRRRGQEARLRCSPMKGHSHVYWYRQLPEEGLKFMVYLQKENIIDESGMPKERFSAEFPKEGPSILRIQQVVRGDSAAYFCASSYGQGNTGELFFGEGSRLTVL.

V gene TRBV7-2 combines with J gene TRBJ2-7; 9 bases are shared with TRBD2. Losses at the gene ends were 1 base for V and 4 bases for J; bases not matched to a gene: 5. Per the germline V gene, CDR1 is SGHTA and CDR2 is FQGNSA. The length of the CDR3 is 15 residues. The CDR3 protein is CASSLGTSVIYEQYF. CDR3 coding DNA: TGTGCCAGCAGCTTAGGGACTAGCGTAATATACGAGCAGTACTTC.

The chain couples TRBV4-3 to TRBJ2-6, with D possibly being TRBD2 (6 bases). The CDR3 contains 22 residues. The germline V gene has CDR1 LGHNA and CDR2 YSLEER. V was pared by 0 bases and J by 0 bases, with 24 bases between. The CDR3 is CASSQENGLRARGLSGANVLTF. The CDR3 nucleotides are TGCGCCAGCAGCCAAGAAAATGGGCTCCGAGCGCGGGGTCTCTCTGGGGCCAACGTCCTGACTTTC.

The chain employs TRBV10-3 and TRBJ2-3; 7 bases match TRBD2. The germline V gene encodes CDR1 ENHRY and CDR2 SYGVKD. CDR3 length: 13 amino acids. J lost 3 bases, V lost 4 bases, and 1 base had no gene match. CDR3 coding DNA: TGTGCCATCAGTGTTAGCGGGACAGATACGCAGTATTTT. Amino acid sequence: CAISVSGTDTQYF.

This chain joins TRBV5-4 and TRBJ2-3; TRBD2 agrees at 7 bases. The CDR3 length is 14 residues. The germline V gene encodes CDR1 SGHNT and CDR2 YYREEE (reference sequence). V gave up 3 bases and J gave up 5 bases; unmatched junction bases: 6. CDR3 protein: CASSSGLVGDTQYF. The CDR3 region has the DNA TGTGCCAGCAGCTCCGGACTAGTCGGAGATACGCAGTATTTT.

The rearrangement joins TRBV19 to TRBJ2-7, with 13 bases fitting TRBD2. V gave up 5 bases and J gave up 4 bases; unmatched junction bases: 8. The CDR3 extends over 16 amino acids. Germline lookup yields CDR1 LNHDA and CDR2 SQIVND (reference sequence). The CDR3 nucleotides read TGTGCCAGTAGTGGACTAGCGGGGGAATCGCCTTACGAGCAGTACTTC. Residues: CASSGLAGESPYEQYF.

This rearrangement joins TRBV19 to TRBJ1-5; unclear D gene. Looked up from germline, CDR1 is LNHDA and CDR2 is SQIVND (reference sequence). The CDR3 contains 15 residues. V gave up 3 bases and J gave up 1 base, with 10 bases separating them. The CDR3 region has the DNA TGTGCCAGTAGTATTGCGCCTAGGAGCAATCAGCCCCAGCATTTT. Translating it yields CASSIAPRSNQPQHF.

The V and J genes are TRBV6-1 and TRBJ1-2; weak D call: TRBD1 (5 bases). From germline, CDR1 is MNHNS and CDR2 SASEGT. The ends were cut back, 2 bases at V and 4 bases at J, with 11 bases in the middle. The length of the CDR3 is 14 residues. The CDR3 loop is CASSELGQRYGYTF. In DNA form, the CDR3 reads TGTGCCAGCAGTGAATTGGGGCAGCGCTATGGCTACACCTTC.

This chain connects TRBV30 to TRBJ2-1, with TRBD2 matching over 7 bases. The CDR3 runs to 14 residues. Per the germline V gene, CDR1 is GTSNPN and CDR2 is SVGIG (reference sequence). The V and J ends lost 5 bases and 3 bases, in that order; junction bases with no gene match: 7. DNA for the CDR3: TGTGCCTGGGATCGGGGGGAGAACTACAATGAGCAGTTCTTC. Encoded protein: CAWDRGENYNEQFF.

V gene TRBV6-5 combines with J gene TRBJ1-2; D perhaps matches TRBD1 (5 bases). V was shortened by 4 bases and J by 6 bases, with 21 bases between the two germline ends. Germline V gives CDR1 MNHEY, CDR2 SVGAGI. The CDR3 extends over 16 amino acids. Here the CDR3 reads CASSSANQGRRHGYTF. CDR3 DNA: TGTGCCAGCAGTTCAGCAAACCAGGGTAGGCGCCATGGCTACACCTTC.

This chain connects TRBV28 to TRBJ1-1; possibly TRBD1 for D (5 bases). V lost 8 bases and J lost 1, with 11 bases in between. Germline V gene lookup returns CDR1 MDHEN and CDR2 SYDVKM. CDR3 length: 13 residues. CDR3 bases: TGTGCCAGCCCCGGGGCAGGGAACACTGAAGCTTTCTTT. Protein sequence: CASPGAGNTEAFF.

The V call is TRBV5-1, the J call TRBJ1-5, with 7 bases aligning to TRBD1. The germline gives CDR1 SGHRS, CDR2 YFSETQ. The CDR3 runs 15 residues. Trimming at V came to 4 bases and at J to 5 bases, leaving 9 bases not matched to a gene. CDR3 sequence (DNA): TGCGCCAGCAGCCGCACAGGGGATGTGGATCAGCCCCAGCATTTT. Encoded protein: CASSRTGDVDQPQHF.

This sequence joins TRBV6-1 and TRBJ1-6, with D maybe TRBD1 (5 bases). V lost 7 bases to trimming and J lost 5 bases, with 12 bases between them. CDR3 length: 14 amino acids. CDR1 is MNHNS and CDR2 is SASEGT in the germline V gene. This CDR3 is CASNRDANNSPLHF. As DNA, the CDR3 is TGTGCCAGCAATCGGGACGCTAATAATTCACCCCTCCACTTT.

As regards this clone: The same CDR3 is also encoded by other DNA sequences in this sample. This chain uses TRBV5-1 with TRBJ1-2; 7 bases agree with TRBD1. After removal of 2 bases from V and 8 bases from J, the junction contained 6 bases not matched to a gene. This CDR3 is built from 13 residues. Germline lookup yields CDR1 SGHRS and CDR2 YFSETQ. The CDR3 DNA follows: TGCGCCAGCAGCTTTCCCGGGACAGACGGCTACACCTTC. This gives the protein CASSFPGTDGYTF.

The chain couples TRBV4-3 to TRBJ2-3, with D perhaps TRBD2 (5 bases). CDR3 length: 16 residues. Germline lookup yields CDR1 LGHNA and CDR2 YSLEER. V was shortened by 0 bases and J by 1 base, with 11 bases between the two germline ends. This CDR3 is CASSQDTAGGTDTQYF. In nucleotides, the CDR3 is TGCGCCAGCAGCCAAGATACTGCGGGCGGCACAGATACGCAGTATTTT.

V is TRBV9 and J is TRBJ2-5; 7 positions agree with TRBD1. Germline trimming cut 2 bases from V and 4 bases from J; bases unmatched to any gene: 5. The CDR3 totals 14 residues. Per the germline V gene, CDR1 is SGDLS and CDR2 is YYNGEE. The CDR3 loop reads CASSVTGARETQYF. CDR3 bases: TGTGCCAGCAGCGTTACAGGGGCGAGAGAGACCCAGTACTTC.

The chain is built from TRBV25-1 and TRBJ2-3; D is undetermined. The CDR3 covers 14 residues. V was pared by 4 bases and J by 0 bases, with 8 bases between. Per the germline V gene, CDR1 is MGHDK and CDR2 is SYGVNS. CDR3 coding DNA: TGTGCCAGCAGTGCCGTAACTAGCACAGATACGCAGTATTTT. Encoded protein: CASSAVTSTDTQYF.